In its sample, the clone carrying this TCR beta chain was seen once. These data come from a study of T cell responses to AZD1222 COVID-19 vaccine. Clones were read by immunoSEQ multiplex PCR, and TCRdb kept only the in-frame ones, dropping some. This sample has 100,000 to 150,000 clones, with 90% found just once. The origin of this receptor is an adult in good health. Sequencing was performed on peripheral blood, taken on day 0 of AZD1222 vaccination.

CDR3: CATSREGYGYTF. In DNA, the CDR3 is TGTGCCACCAGCAGAGAGGGGTATGGCTACACCTTC. V is TRBV15 and J is TRBJ1-2; D gene ambiguous. Trimming cost V 0 bases and J 5 bases, with 4 bases left between them. Germline lookup yields CDR1 LNHNV and CDR2 YYDKDF (reference sequence). This CDR3 contains 12 residues.